Listed below are T cell receptor beta chains from one sample, sequenced in a study of identifying expanded T cells in peripheral blood. Here immunoSEQ multiplex PCR was the method, and the copy in TCRdb shows in-frame clones only, minus some. This table has 100,000 to 150,000 clones, approximately 86% appearing once. Sequences were obtained from blood. These receptors came from a person between 18 and 75 years old in good health. Both conserved end residues are trimmed from each CDR3.

V | length | CDR3
TRBV28 | 11 | ASSLRSSYEQY
TRBV4-2 | 15 | ASSQDTSGRATDTQY
TRBV30 | 13 | AYDRGLVGNQPQH
TRBV9 | 13 | ASSPRDRATYEQY
TRBV7-9 | 12 | ASSLKGAPTEAF
TRBV9 | 13 | ASSPDGGRNQPQH
TRBV7-9 | 13 | ASSLTGDSNQPQH
TRBV15 | 15 | ATSRDYQGTSTDTQY
TRBV6-5 | 13 | ASSSRDRGLGGYT
TRBV2 | 15 | ASIRGPTGSSYNEQF
TRBV7-2 | 14 | ASSSLAGGGTDTQY
TRBV5-1 | 11 | ASSFGGLSGYT
TRBV5-4 | 14 | ASSPRTSAYAETQY
TRBV6-1 | 12 | ASSVLAGVGEQF
TRBV6-6 | 12 | ASRRTGETAPLH
TRBV6-5 | 12 | ASILPGNRPEAF
TRBV7-2 | 14 | ASSFLSGGRGETQY
TRBV6-6 | 12 | ASSYIEGNSPLH
TRBV28 | 13 | ASSFRLAGNYEQY
TRBV7-7 | 12 | ASSFLADNQPQH
TRBV10-1 | 14 | ASCPDRPATNEKLF
TRBV6-6 | 12 | ASTSGTGGNEQF
TRBV27 | 11 | ASRFSVNTEAF
TRBV11-1 | 16 | ASSFLPFDSTYTDTQY
TRBV28 | 13 | ASSFSGQPGQPQH
TRBV2 | 12 | ASRPSEGGETQY
TRBV7-9 | 17 | ASSLILGQAVGSNQPQH
TRBV7-9 | 13 | ASSPGLTWQETQY
TRBV19 | 13 | ASSILAANVYEQY
TRBV30 | 12 | AWNQGLAGTEAF
TRBV7-6 | 9 | ASSLYSEQY
TRBV6-5 | 11 | ASRIQLTEKLF
TRBV18 | 16 | ASSRSTGRRETGNTIY
TRBV2 | 12 | ASRAGTGGEKLF
TRBV7-2 | 13 | ASSLKRGGLETQY
TRBV19 | 12 | ASREEGRATGYT
TRBV14 | 15 | ASSQGPGQGPIGELF